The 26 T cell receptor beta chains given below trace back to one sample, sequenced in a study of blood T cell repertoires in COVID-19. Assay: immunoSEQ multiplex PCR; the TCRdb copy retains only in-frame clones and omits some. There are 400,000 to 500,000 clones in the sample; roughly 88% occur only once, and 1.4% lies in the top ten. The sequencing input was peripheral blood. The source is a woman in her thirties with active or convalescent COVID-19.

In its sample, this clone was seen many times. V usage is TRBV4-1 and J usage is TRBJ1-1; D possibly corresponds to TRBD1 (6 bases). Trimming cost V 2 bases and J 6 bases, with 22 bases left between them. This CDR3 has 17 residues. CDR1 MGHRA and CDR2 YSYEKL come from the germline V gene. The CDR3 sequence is CASSQMIQGQGRAEAFF. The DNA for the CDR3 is TGCGCCAGCAGCCAAATGATTCAGGGGCAGGGGAGAGCTGAAGCTTTCTTT.

The CDR3: CASSSIAGIWETQYF. The CDR3 DNA reads TGTGCCAGCAGCTCAATAGCGGGAATTTGGGAGACCCAGTACTTC. The rearrangement joins TRBV7-2 to TRBJ2-5; 8 nucleotides match TRBD2. The germline V gene encodes CDR1 SGHTA and CDR2 FQGNSA. With V trimmed by 4 bases and J by 5 bases, 9 bases remained unmatched. This CDR3 has 15 residues.

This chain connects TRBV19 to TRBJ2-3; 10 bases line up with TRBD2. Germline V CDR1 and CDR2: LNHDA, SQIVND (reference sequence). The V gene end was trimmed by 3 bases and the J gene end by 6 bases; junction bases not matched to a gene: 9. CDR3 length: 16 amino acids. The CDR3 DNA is TGTGCCAGTAGTATGATCTGGCTAGCGGGAGCGGATACGCAGTATTTT. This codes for CASSMIWLAGADTQYF.

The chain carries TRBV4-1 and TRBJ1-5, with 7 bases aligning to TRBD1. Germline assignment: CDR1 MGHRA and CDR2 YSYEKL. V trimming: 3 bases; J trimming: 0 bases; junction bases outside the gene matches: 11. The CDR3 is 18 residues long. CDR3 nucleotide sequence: TGCGCCAGCAGCCAGGTTAGGGGACAGAAAAATAGCAATCAGCCCCAGCATTTT. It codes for CASSQVRGQKNSNQPQHF.

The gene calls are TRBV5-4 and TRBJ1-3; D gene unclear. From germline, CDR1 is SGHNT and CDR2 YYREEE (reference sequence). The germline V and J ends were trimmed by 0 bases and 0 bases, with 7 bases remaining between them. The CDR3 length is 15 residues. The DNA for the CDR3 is TGTGCCAGCAGCTTGGACTTTAACTCTGGAAACACCATATATTTT. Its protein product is CASSLDFNSGNTIYF.

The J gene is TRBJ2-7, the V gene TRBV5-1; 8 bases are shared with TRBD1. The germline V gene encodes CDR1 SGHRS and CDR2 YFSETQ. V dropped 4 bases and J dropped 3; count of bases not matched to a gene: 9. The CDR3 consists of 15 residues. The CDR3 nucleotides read TGCGCCAGCAGCGGGAACCAGGGGGCTCTCTACGAGCAGTACTTC. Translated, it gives CASSGNQGALYEQYF. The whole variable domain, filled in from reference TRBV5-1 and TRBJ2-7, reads KAGVTQTPRYLIKTRGQQVTLSCSPISGHRSVSWYQQTPGQGLQFLFEYFSETQRNKGNFPGRFSGRQFSNSRSEMNVSTLELGDSALYLCASSGNQGALYEQYFGPGTRLTVT.

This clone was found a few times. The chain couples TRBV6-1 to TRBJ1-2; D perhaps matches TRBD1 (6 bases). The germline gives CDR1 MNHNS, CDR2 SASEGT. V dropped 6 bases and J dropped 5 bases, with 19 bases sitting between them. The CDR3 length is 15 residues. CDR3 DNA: TGTGCCAGCAGACCTGACTACAGGGTCGGGTATGGCTACACCTTC. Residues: CASRPDYRVGYGYTF.

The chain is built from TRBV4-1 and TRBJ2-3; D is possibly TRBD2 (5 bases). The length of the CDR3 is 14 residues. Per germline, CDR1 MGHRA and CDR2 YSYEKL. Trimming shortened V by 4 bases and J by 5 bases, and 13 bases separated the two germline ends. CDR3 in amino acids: CASSRTLAGDTQYF. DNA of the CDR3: TGCGCCAGCAGCCGTACGTTGGCGGGAGATACGCAGTATTTT.

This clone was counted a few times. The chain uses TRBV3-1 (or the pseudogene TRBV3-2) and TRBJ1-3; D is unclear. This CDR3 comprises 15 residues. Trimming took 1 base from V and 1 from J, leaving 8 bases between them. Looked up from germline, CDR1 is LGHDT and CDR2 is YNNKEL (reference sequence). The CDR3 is CASSQAGKSGNTIYF. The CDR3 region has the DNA TGTGCCAGCAGCCAAGCAGGAAAATCTGGAAACACCATATATTTT.

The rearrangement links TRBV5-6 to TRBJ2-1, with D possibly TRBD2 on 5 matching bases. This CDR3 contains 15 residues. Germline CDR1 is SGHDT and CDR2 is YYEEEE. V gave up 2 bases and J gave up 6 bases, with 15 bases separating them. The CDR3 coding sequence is TGTGCCAGCAGCTTCCCAGGAGGCAGCCTCAATGAGCAGTTCTTC. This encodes CASSFPGGSLNEQFF.

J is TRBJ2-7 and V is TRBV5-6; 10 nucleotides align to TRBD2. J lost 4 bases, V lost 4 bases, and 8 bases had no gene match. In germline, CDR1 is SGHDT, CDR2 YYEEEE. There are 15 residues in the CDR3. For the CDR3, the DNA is TGTGCCAGCAGCCACAGCGGGGGGGCACTGTACGAGCAGTACTTC. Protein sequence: CASSHSGGALYEQYF.

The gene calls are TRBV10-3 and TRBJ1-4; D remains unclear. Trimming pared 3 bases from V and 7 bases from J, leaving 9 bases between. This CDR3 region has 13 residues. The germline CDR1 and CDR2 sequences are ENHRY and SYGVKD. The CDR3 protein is CAISDMGSEKLFF. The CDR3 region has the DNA TGTGCCATCAGTGATATGGGGAGTGAAAAACTGTTTTTT.

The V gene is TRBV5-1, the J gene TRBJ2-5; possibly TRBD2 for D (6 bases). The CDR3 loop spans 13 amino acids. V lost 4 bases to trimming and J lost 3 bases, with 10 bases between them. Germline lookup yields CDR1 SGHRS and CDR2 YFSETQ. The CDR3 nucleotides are TGCGCCAGCAGCAACGAGCGGGAAGAGACCCAGTACTTC. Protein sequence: CASSNEREETQYF.

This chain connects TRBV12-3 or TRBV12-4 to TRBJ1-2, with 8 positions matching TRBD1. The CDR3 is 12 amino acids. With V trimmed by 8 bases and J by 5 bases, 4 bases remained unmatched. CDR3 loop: CASRGQDYGYTF. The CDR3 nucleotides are TGTGCCAGCCGGGGACAGGATTATGGCTACACCTTC.

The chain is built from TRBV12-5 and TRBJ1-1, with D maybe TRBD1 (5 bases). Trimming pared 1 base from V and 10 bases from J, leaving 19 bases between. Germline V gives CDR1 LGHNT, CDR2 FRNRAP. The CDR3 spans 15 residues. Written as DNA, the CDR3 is TGTGCTAGTGGTTTGGGTCCCCTGGGGGGAGAGGCAGCTTTCTTT. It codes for CASGLGPLGGEAAFF.

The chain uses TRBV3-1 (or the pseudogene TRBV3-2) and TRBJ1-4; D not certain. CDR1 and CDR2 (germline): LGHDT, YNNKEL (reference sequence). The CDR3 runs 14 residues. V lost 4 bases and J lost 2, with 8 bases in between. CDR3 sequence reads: CASSPPGTNEKLFF. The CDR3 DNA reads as TGTGCCAGCAGCCCTCCGGGGACTAATGAAAAACTGTTTTTT.

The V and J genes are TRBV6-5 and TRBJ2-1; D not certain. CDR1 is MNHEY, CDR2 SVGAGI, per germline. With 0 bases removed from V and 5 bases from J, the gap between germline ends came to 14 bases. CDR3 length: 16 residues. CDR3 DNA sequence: TGTGCCAGCAGTTACTCTCCAGACAACCTTAACAATGAGCAGTTCTTC. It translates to CASSYSPDNLNNEQFF.

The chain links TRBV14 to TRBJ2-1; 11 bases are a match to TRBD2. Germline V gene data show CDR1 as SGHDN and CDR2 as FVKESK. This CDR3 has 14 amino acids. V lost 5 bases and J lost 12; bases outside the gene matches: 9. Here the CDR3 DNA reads TGTGCCAGCAGCAATTTAGCGGGAGGGCAGTTGCAGTTCTTC. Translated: CASSNLAGGQLQFF.

In nucleotides, the CDR3 is TGCGCCAGCAGCCCCGGGGCCTACGAGCAGTACTTC. This gives the protein CASSPGAYEQYF. The chain carries TRBV4-1 and TRBJ2-7, with TRBD2 as a possible D gene (5 bases). Germline V gene sequence: CDR1 MGHRA, CDR2 YSYEKL. The CDR3 has 12 amino acids. The V gene lost 4 bases and the J gene lost 2 bases, with 6 bases spanning the gap.

The CDR3 loop is CASSRTGVGQPQHF. The DNA of the CDR3 is TGTGCCAGTAGTAGGACGGGGGTCGGACAGCCCCAGCATTTT. The V gene is TRBV19, the J gene TRBJ1-5; D might be TRBD1 (5 bases). In germline, CDR1 is LNHDA, CDR2 SQIVND (reference sequence). Trimming took off 4 bases at V and 7 bases at J, with 14 bases between the two ends. The CDR3 runs 14 residues.

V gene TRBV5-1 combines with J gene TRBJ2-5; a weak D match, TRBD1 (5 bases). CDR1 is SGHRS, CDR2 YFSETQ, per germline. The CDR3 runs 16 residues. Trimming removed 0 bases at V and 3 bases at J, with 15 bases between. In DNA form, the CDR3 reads TGCGCCAGCAGCTTGGGACCCAGGGTCGGTGAAGAGACCCAGTACTTC. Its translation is CASSLGPRVGEETQYF. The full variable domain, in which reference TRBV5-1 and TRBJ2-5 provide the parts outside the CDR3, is KAGVTQTPRYLIKTRGQQVTLSCSPISGHRSVSWYQQTPGQGLQFLFEYFSETQRNKGNFPGRFSGRQFSNSRSEMNVSTLELGDSALYLCASSLGPRVGEETQYFGPGTRLLVL.

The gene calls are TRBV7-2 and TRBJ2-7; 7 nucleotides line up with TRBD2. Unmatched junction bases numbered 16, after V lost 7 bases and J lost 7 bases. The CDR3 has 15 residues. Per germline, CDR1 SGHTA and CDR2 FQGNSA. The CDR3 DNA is TGTGCCAGCACCCCTCTAGAAGGCGGGGGTCTGGAGCAGTACTTC. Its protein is CASTPLEGGGLEQYF.

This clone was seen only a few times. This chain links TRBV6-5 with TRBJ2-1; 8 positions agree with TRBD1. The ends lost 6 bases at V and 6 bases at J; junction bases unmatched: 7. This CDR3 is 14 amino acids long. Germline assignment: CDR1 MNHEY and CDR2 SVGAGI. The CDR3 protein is CASSGQGVGNEQFF. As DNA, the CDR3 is TGTGCCAGCAGCGGACAGGGCGTCGGCAATGAGCAGTTCTTC.

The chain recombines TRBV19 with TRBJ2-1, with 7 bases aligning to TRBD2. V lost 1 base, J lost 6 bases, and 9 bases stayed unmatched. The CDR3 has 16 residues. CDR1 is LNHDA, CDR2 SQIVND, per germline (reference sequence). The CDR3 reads CASSIVPRTGGNEQFF. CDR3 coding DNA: TGTGCCAGTAGTATAGTACCCCGGACGGGGGGCAATGAGCAGTTCTTC.

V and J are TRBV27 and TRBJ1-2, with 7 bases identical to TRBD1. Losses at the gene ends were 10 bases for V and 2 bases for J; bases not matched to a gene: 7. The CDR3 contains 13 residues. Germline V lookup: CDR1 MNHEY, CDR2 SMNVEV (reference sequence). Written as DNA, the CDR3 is TGTGCCACCAGGGAGACAGGGAACTATGGCTACACCTTC. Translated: CATRETGNYGYTF.

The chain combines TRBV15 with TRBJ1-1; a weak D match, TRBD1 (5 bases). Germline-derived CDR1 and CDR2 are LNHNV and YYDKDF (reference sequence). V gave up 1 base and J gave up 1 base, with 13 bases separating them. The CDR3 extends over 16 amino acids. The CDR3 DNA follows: TGTGCCACCAGCAGAGGACAGCAATTGAAGAACACTGAAGCTTTCTTT. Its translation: CATSRGQQLKNTEAFF.